These 7 T cell receptor beta chains were all obtained from the same sample, sequenced in a study of PD-1 blockade in classical Hodgkin lymphoma. Assay used: immunoSEQ multiplex PCR; TCRdb lists only in-frame clones, some missing. Among tens of thousands of clones listed, around 87% were seen once. Relapses following autologous stem cell transplantation were seen in all patients, with brentuximab vedotin exposure varying. The sample here was peripheral blood mononuclear cells (PBMCs), taken at baseline. The receptors derive from a human donor with classical Hodgkin lymphoma.

The chain recombines TRBV4-2 with TRBJ1-2, with D tentatively TRBD1 (5 bases). V dropped 4 bases and J dropped 0 bases, with 12 bases sitting between them. The CDR3 has 15 amino acids. Looked up from germline, CDR1 is LGHNA and CDR2 is YNFKEQ. CDR3 in DNA: TGTGCCAGCAGCCCCGATTCAGGGTCTAACTATGGCTACACCTTC. This translates into CASSPDSGSNYGYTF.

The chain couples TRBV6-5 to TRBJ1-6, with D perhaps matching TRBD1 (6 bases). This CDR3 has 15 residues. Germline-derived CDR1 and CDR2 are MNHEY and SVGAGI. V was pared by 6 bases and J by 10 bases, with 19 bases between. The CDR3 nucleotides read TGTGCCAGCAGGGTGGAGGTACAGGGTGGATCACCCCTCCACTTT. Translating gives CASRVEVQGGSPLHF.

V gene TRBV9 combines with J gene TRBJ1-1; no definite D call. The V end lost 2 bases, the J end lost 4 bases, and 9 bases lay between the germline ends. Germline CDR1 is SGDLS and CDR2 is YYNGEE. This CDR3 comprises 13 residues. The CDR3 sequence: CASSVALGTEAFF. The CDR3 nucleotides are TGTGCCAGCAGCGTTGCGCTAGGCACTGAAGCTTTCTTT.

The gene calls are TRBV29-1 and TRBJ2-1; 12 bases match TRBD1. Trimming cost V 5 bases and J 9 bases; bases outside gene matches: 8. Per germline, CDR1 SQVTM and CDR2 ANQGSEA. The CDR3 has 14 amino acids. The CDR3 here is CSVWFGTGGVEQFF. The CDR3 DNA is TGCAGCGTTTGGTTCGGGACAGGGGGCGTTGAGCAGTTCTTC.

This chain uses TRBV11-1 with TRBJ2-4; TRBD1 is a possible D gene (6 bases). This CDR3 spans 15 amino acids. CDR1 is SGHAT and CDR2 is FQDESV in the germline V gene (reference sequence). The V and J ends lost 3 bases and 1 base respectively, with 10 bases between them. The CDR3 loop reads CASSFGQGAKNIQYF. As DNA, the CDR3 is TGTGCCAGCAGCTTTGGCCAGGGGGCCAAAAACATTCAGTACTTC.

Here the CDR3 reads CASSSSRADQPQHF. The CDR3, as DNA: TGTGCCAGCTCCTCGTCCAGAGCAGACCAGCCCCAGCATTTT. The chain employs TRBV18 and TRBJ1-5; D is uncertain. V shed 6 bases and J shed 7 bases, with 16 bases lying between them. The length of the CDR3 is 14 residues. The germline V gene encodes CDR1 KGHSH and CDR2 LQKENI.

This clone has a single count. The gene calls are TRBV9 and TRBJ2-1; 9 bases fit TRBD2. The trim removed 1 base at V and 6 bases at J, leaving 5 bases unmatched. The CDR3 extends over 15 amino acids. Germline values: CDR1 SGDLS, CDR2 YYNGEE. The CDR3 protein is CASSVSLAGSNEQFF. For the CDR3, the DNA is TGTGCCAGCAGCGTATCCCTAGCGGGAAGCAATGAGCAGTTCTTC.